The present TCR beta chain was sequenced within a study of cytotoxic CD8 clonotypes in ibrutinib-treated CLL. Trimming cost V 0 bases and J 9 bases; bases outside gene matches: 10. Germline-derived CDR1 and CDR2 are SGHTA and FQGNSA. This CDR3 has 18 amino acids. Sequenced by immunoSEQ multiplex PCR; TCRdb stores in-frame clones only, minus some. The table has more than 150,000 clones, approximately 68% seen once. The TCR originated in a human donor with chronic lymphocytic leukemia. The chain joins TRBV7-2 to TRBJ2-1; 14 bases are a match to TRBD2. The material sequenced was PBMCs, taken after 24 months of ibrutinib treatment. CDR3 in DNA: TGTGCCAGCAGCTTAGCCTTGACTAGCGGGAGGGCTCGGGGTGAGCAGTTCTTC. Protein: CASSLALTSGRARGEQFF.